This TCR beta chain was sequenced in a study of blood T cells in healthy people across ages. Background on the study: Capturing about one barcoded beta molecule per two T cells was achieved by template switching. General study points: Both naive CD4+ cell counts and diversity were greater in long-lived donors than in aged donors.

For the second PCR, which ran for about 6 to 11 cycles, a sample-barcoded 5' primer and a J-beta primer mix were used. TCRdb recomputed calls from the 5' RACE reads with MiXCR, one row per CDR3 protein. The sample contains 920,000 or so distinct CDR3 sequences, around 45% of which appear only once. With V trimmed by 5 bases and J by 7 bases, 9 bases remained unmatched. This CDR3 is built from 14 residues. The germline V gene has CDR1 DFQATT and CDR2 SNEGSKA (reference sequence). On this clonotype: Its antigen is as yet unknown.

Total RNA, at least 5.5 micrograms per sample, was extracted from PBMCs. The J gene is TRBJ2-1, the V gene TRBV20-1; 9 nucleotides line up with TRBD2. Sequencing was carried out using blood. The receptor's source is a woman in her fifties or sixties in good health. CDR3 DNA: TGCAGTGCTCCTCTAGCGGGGCCACGGAATGAGCAGTTCTTC. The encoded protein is CSAPLAGPRNEQFF.